This T cell receptor (beta chain) was recovered during a study of cytomegalovirus exposure and HLA in healthy donors. The study, taken as a whole, reports: Reports indicated that the classifier achieved high specificity and sensitivity in diagnosing cytomegalovirus status.

Primers: 60 Vbeta forward and 13 Jbeta reverse. TCRdb's table, derived via immunoSEQ multiplex PCR, lists solely in-frame clones and lacks some. The table includes about 180,000 clones, just over 75% detected once. Details on this clone: Its target is unknown.

Germline V gene sequence: CDR1 SGHVS, CDR2 FQNEAQ. The V segment lost 5 bases and the J segment 0 bases; nucleotides outside the gene matches: 12. The CDR3 has 18 residues. This TCR came from a woman aged 30 to 39 in good health and CMV-seropositive. V and J are TRBV7-8 and TRBJ2-3; 9 bases align to TRBD1. The sequencing sample was made of PBMCs. The CDR3 spells CASSRYYPGQGSTDTQYF. In nucleotides, the CDR3 is TGTGCCAGCAGCCGATACTACCCGGGACAGGGAAGCACAGATACGCAGTATTTT.